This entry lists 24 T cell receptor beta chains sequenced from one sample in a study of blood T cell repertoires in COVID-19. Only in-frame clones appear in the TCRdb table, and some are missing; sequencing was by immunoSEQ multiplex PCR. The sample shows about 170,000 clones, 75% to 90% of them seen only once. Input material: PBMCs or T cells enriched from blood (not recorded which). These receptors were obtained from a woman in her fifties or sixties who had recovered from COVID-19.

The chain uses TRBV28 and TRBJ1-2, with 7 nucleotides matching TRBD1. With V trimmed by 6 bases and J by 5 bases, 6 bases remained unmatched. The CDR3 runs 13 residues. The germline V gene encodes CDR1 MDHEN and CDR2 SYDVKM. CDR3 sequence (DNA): TGTGCCAGCAGGCTCAGGGACAGATATGGCTACACCTTC. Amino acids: CASRLRDRYGYTF.

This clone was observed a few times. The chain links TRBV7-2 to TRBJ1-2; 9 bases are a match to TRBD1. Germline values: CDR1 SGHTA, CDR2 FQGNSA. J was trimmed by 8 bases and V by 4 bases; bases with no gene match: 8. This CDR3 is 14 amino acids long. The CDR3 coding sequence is TGTGCCAGCAGCTCTAGCCCGGGACAGGGAGGCTACACCTTC. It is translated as CASSSSPGQGGYTF. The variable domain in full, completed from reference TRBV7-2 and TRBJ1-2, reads GAGVSQSPSNKVTEKGKDVELRCDPISGHTALYWYRQSLGQGLEFLIYFQGNSAPDKSGLPSDRFSAERTGGSVSTLTIQRTQQEDSAVYLCASSSSPGQGGYTFGSGTRLTVV.

This CDR3 is CASSPHRTVNTGELFF. The CDR3 DNA follows: TGCGCCAGCAGCCCGCATCGGACAGTAAACACCGGGGAGCTGTTTTTT. This chain uses TRBV5-1 with TRBJ2-2, with D possibly matching TRBD1 (6 bases). The CDR3 length is 16 residues. From germline, CDR1 is SGHRS and CDR2 YFSETQ. V was shortened by 4 bases and J by 2 bases, with 15 bases between the two germline ends.

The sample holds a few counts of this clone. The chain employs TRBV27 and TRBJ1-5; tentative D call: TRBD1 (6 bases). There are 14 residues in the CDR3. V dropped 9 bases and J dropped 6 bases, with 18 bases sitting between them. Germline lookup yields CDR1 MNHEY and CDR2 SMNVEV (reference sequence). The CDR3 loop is CASKPLQGSQPQHF. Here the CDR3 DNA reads TGTGCCAGTAAACCTCTCCAGGGGAGTCAGCCCCAGCATTTT.

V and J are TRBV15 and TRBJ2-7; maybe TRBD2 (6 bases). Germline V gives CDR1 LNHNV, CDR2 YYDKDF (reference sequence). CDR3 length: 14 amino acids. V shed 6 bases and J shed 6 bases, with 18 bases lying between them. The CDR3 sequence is CATRNSGSRGEQYV. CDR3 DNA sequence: TGTGCCACCAGAAATAGCGGATCTAGGGGCGAGCAGTACGTC.

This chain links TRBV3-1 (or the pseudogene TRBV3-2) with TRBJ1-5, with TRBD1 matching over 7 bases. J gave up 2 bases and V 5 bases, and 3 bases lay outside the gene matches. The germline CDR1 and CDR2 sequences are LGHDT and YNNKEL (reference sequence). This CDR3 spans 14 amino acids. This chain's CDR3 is CASSRTGGNQPQHF. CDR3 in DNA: TGTGCCAGCAGCAGAACAGGGGGCAATCAGCCCCAGCATTTT.

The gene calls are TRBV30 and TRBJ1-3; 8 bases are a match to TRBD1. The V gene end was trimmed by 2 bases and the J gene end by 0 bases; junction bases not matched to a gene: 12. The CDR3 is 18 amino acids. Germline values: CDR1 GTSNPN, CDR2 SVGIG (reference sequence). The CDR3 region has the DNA TGTGCCTGGAGTACTACCGGGGACAGGTATTACTCTGGAAACACCATATATTTT. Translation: CAWSTTGDRYYSGNTIYF.

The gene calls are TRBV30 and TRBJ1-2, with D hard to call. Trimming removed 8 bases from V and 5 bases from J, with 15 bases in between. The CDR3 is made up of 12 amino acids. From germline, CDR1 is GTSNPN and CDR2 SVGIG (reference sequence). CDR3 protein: CAGNMNQYGYTF. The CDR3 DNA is TGTGCCGGGAACATGAACCAATATGGCTACACCTTC.

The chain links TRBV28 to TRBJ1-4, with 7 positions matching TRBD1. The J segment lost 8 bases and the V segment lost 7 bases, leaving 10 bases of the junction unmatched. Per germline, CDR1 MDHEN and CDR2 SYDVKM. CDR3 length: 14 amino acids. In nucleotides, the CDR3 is TGTGCCAGCAATTGGGGCAGGGGGGCCGAAAAACTGTTTTTT. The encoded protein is CASNWGRGAEKLFF.

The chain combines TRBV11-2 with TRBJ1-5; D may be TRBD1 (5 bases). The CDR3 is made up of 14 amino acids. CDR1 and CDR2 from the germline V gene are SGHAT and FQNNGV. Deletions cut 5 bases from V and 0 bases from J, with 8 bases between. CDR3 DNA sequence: TGTGCCAGCAGCCCCGACAGTAGCAATCAGCCCCAGCATTTT. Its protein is CASSPDSSNQPQHF.

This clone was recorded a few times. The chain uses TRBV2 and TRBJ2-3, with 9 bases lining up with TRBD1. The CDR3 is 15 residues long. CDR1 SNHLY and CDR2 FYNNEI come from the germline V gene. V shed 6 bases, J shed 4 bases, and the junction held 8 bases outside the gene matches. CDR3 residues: CASSLGQGPSDTQYF. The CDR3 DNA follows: TGTGCCAGCAGCCTGGGACAGGGCCCCTCAGATACGCAGTATTTT. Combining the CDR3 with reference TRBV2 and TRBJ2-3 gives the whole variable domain EPEVTQTPSHQVTQMGQEVILRCVPISNHLYFYWYRQILGQKVEFLVSFYNNEISEKSEIFDDQFSVERPDGSNFTLKIRSTKLEDSAMYFCASSLGQGPSDTQYFGPGTRLTVL.

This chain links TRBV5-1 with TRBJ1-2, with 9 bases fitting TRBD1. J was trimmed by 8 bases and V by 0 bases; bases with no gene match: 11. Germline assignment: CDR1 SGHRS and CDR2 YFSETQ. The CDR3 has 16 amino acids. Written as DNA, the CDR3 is TGCGCCAGCAGCTTGGGCACGGACAGGGGACCCGGGGGCTACACCTTC. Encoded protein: CASSLGTDRGPGGYTF.

The CDR3 DNA follows: TGTGCCAGCAGCCAAATGACAGGGGGGGACTATGGCTACACCTTC. This codes for CASSQMTGGDYGYTF. This chain uses TRBV5-4 with TRBJ1-2, with TRBD1 identical over 9 bases. The CDR3 is made up of 15 amino acids. V shed 4 bases and J 3 bases; nucleotides not matched to a gene: 7. Germline CDR1 SGHNT, CDR2 YYREEE (reference sequence).

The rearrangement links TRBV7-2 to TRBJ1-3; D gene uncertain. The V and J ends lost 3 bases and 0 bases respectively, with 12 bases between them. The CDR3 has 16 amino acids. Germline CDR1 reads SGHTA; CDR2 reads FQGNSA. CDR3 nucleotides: TGTGCCAGCAGCTTCGCCCCCGCGAGCTCTGGAAACACCATATATTTT. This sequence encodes CASSFAPASSGNTIYF.

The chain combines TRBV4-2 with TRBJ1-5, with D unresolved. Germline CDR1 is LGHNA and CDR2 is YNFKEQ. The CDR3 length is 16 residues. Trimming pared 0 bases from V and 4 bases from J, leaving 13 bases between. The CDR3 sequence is CASSQEAPGGNQPQHF. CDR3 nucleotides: TGTGCCAGCAGCCAAGAGGCGCCAGGTGGAAATCAGCCCCAGCATTTT.

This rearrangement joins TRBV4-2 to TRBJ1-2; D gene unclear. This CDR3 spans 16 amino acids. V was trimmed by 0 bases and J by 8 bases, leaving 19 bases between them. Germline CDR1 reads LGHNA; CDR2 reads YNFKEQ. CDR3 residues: CASSQDLIRQRGGYTF. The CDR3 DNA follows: TGTGCCAGCAGCCAAGATCTAATTAGGCAGCGTGGAGGCTACACCTTC.

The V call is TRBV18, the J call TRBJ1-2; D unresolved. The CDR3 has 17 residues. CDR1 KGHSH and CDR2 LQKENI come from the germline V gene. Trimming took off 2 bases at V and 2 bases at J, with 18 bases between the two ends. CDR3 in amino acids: CASSPSRRGLGNYGYTF. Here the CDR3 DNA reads TGTGCCAGCTCACCATCACGCCGAGGGCTTGGGAACTATGGCTACACCTTC.

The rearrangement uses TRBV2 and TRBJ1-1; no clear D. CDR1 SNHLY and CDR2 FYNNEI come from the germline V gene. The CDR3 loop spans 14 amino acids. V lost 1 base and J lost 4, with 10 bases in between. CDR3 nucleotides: TGTGCCAGCAGTGAAGACCCGCGGATCACTGAAGCTTTCTTT. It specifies CASSEDPRITEAFF.

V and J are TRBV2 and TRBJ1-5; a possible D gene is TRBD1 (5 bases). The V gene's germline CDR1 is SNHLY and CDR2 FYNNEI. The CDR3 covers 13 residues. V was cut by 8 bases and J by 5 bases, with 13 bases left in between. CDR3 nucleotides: TGTGCCAGCGGCAAGGACACCGATCAGCCCCAGCATTTT. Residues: CASGKDTDQPQHF.

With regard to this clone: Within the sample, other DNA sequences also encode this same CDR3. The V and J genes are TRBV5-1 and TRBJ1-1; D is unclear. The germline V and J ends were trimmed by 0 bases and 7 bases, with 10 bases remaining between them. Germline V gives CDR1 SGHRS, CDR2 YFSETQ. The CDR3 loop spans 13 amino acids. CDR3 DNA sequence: TGCGCCAGCAGCTTGGGCACGGGAGGTGAAGCTTTCTTT. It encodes CASSLGTGGEAFF.

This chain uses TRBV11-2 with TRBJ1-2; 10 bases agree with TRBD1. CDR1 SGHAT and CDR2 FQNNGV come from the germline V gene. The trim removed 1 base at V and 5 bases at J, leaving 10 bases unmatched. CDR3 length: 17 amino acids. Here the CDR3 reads CASSLGSTGGATYGYTF. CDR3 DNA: TGTGCCAGCAGCTTAGGGTCGACAGGGGGCGCGACTTATGGCTACACCTTC.

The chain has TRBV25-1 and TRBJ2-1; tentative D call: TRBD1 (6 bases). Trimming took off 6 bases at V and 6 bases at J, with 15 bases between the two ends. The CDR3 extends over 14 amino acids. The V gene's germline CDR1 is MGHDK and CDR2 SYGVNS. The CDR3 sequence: CASSLQGFGNEQFF. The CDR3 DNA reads TGTGCCAGCAGCCTCCAGGGGTTCGGCAATGAGCAGTTCTTC.

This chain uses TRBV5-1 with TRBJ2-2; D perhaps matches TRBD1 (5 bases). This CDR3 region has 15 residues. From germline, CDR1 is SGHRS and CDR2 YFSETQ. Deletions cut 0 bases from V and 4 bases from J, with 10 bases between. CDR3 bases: TGCGCCAGCAGCTTGGGACAGCCCTCCACCGGGGAGCTGTTTTTT. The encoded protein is CASSLGQPSTGELFF.

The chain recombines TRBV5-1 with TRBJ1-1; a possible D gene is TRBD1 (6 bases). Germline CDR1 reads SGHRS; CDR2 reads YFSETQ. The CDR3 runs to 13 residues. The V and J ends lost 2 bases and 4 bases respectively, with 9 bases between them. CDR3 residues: CASSFLGATEAFF. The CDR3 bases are TGCGCCAGCAGCTTTTTGGGGGCCACTGAAGCTTTCTTT.